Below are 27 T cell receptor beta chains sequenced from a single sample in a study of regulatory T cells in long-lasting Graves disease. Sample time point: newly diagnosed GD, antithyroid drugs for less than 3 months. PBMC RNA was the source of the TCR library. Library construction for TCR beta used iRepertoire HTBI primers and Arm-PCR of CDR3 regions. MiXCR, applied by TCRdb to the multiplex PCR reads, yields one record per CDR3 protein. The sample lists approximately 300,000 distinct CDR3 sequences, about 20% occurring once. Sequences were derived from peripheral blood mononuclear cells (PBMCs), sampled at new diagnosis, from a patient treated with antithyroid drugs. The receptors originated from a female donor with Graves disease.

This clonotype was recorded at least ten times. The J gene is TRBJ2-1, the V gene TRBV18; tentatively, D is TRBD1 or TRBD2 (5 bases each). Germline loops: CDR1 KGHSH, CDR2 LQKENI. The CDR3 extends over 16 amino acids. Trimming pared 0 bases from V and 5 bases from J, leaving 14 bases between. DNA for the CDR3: TGTGCCAGCTCACCACCCGTTCAGGGACCTCACAATGAGCAGTTCTTC. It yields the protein CASSPPVQGPHNEQFF.

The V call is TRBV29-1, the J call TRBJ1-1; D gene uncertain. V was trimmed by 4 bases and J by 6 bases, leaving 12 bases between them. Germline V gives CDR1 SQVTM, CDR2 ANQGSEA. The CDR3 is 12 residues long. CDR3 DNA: TGCAGCGTTGGCCCCTTCGGCGCTGAAGCTTTCTTT. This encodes CSVGPFGAEAFF.

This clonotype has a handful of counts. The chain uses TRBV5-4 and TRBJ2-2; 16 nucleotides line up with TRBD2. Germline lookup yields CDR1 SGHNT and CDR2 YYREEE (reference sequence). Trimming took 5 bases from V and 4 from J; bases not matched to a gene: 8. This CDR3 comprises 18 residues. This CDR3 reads CASSSGLAGGPVTGELFF. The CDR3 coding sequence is TGTGCCAGCAGTTCGGGACTAGCGGGAGGGCCGGTCACCGGGGAGCTGTTTTTT.

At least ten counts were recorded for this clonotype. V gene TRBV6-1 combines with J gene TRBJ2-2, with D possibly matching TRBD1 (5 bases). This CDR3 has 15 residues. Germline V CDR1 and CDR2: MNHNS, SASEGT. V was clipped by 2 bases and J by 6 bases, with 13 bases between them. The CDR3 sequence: CASSEQGLLSGELFF. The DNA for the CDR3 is TGTGCCAGCAGTGAACAGGGTCTGTTATCCGGGGAGCTGTTTTTT.

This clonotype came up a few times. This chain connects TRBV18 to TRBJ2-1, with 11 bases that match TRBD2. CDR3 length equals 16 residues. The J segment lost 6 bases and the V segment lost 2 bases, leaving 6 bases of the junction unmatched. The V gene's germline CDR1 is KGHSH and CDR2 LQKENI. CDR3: CASSPTSGSGSNEQFF. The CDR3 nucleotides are TGTGCCAGCTCACCAACTAGCGGGAGCGGATCCAATGAGCAGTTCTTC.

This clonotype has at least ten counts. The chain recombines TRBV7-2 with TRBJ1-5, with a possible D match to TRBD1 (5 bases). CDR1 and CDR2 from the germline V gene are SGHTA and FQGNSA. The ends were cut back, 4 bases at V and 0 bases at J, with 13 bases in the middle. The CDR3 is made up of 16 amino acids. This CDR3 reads CASSSQGGYSNQPQHF. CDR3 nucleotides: TGTGCCAGCAGCTCCCAGGGCGGTTATAGCAATCAGCCCCAGCATTTT. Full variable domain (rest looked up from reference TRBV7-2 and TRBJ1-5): GAGVSQSPSNKVTEKGKDVELRCDPISGHTALYWYRQSLGQGLEFLIYFQGNSAPDKSGLPSDRFSAERTGGSVSTLTIQRTQQEDSAVYLCASSSQGGYSNQPQHFGDGTRLSIL.

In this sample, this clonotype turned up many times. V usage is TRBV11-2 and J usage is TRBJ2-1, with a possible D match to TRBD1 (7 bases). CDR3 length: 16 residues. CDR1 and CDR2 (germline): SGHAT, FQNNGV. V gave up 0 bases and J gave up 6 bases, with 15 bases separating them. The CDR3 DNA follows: TGTGCCAGCAGCTTAGATGGAGGGGGCAATTCCAATGAGCAGTTCTTC. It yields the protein CASSLDGGGNSNEQFF.

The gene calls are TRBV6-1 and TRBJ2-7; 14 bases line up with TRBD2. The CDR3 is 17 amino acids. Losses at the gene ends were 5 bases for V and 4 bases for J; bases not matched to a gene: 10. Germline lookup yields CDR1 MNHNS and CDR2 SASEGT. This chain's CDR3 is CASSPTGTSGRMYEQYF. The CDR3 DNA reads TGTGCCAGCAGTCCTACCGGGACTAGCGGGAGAATGTACGAGCAGTACTTC.

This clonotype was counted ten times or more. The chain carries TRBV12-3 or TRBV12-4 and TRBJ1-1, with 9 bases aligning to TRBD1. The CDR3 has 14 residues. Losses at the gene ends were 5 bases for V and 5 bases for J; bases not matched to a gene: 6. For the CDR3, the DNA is TGTGCCAGCAGTATTGGACAGGGGACGACTGAAGCTTTCTTT. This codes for CASSIGQGTTEAFF.

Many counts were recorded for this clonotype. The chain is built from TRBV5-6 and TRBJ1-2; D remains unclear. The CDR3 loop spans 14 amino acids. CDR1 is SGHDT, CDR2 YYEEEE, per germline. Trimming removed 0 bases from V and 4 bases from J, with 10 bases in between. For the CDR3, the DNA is TGTGCCAGCAGCTTGGTAGCAGCACCCTATGGCTACACCTTC. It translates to CASSLVAAPYGYTF.

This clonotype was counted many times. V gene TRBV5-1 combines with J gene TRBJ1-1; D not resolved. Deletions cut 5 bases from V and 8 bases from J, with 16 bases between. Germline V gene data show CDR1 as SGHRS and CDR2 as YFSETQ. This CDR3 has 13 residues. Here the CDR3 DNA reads TGCGCCAGCAGATATTTGGGCTTACAGGAAGCTTTCTTT. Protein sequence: CASRYLGLQEAFF.

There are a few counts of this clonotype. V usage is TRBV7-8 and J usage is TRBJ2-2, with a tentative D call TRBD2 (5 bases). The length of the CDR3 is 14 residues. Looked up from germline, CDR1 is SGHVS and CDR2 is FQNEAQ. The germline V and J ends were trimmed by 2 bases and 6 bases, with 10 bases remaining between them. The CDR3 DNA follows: TGTGCCAGCAGCTTAACTAGTTTGGCCGGGGAGCTGTTTTTT. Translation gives CASSLTSLAGELFF.

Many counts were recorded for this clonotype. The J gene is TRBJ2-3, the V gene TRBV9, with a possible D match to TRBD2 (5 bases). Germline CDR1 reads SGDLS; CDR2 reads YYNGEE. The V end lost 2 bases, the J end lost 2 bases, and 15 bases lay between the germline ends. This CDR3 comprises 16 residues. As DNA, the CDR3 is TGTGCCAGCAGCGTCTCCTCCGGGATTCCCACAGATACGCAGTATTTT. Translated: CASSVSSGIPTDTQYF.

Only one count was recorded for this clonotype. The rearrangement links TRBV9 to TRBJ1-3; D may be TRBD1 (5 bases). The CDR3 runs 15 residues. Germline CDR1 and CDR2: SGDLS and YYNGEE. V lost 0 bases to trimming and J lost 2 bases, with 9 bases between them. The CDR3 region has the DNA TGTGCCAGCAGCGTAGCCGGAGGGGCTGGAAACACCATATATTTT. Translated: CASSVAGGAGNTIYF.

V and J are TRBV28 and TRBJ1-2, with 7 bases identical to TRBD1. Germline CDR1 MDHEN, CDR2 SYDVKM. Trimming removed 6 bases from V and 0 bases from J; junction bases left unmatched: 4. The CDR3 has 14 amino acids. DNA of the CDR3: TGTGCCAGCAGGATAGGACAGGCTAACTATGGCTACACCTTC. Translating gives CASRIGQANYGYTF.

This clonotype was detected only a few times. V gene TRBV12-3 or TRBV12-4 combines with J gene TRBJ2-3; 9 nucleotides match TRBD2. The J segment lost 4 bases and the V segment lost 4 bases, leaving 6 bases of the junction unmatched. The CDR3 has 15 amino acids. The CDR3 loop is CASSSSGKFADTQYF. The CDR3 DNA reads TGTGCCAGCAGTTCTAGCGGGAAGTTTGCAGATACGCAGTATTTT.

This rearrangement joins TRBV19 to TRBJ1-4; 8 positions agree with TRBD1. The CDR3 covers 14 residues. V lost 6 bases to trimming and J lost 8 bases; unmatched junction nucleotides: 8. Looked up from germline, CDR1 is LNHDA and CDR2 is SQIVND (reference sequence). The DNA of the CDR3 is TGTGCCAGTAGGGCCGGGACAGGTAAAGAAAAACTGTTTTTT. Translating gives CASRAGTGKEKLFF.

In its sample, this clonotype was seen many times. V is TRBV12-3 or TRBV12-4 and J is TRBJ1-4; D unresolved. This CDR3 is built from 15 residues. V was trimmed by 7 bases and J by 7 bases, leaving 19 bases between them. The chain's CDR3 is CASTTRPDGLEKLFF. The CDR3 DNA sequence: TGTGCCAGCACTACCCGCCCGGATGGACTTGAAAAACTGTTTTTT.

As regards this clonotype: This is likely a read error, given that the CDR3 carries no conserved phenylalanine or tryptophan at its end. CDR3 residues: CASSLDKGEAGSYNEQFS. The CDR3 nucleotides read TGTGCCAGCAGCTTAGATAAGGGGGAGGCGGGGTCCTACAATGAGCAGTTCTCC. V usage is TRBV11-3 and J usage is TRBJ2-1; either TRBD1 or TRBD2 may supply D (6 bases each). CDR3 length: 18 residues. Looked up from germline, CDR1 is SGHNT and CDR2 is YENEEA. The ends were cut back, 0 bases at V and 1 base at J, with 16 bases in the middle.

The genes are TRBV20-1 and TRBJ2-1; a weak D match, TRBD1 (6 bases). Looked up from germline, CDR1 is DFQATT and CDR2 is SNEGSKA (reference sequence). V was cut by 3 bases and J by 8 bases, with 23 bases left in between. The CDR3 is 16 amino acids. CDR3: CSARRQGNGPRDEQFF. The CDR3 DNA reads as TGCAGTGCTAGGAGGCAGGGGAACGGCCCAAGGGATGAGCAGTTCTTC.

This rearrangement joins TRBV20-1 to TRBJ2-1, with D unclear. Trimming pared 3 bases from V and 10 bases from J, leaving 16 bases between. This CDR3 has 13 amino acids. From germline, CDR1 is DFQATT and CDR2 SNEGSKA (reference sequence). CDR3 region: CSARGRSAYEQFF. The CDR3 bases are TGCAGTGCTAGGGGCCGCTCCGCCTACGAGCAGTTCTTC.

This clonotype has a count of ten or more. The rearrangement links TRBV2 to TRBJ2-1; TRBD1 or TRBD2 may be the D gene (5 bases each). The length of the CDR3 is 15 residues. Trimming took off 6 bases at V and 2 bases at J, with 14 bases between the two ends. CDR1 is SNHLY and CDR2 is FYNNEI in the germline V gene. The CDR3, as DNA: TGTGCCAGCAGACACCGGGACCCAGCCTACAATGAGCAGTTCTTC. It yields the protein CASRHRDPAYNEQFF. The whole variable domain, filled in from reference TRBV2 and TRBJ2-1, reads EPEVTQTPSHQVTQMGQEVILRCVPISNHLYFYWYRQILGQKVEFLVSFYNNEISEKSEIFDDQFSVERPDGSNFTLKIRSTKLEDSAMYFCASRHRDPAYNEQFFGPGTRLTVL.

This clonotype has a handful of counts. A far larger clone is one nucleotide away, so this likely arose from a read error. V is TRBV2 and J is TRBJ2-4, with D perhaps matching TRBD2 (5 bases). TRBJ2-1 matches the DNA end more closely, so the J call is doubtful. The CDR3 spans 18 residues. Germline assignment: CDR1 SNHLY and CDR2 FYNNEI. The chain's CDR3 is CASSFSSPLAYPDYEQFF. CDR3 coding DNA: TGTGCCAGCAGTTTTTCTTCGCCCCTTGCTTACCCCGACTACGAGCAGTTCTTC.

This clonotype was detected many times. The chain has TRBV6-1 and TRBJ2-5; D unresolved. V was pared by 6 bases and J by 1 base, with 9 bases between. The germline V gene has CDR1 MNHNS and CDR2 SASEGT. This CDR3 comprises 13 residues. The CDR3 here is CASRPGSQETQYF. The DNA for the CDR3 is TGTGCCAGCAGGCCAGGAAGCCAAGAGACCCAGTACTTC.

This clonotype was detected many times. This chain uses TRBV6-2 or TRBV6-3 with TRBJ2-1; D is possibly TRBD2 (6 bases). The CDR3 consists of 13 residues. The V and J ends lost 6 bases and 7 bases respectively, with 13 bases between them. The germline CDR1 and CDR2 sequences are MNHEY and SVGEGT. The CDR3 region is CASSPSTRNEQFF. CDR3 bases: TGTGCCAGCAGCCCCTCGACTAGGAATGAGCAGTTCTTC.

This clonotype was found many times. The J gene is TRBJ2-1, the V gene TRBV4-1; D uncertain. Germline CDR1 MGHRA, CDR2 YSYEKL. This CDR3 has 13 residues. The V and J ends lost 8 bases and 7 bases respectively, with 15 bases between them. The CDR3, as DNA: TGCGCCAGCGGGCCTCGTACCGGGAATGAGCAGTTCTTC. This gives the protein CASGPRTGNEQFF.

CDR3 loop: CASSQVVGLAGGAYEQYF. The CDR3 DNA is TGTGCCAGCAGCCAAGTCGTCGGGTTAGCGGGAGGAGCCTACGAGCAGTACTTC. The chain has TRBV14 and TRBJ2-7; 10 bases line up with TRBD2. The CDR3 is 18 residues long. V lost 1 base and J lost 2; bases outside the gene matches: 11. The germline V gene encodes CDR1 SGHDN and CDR2 FVKESK.